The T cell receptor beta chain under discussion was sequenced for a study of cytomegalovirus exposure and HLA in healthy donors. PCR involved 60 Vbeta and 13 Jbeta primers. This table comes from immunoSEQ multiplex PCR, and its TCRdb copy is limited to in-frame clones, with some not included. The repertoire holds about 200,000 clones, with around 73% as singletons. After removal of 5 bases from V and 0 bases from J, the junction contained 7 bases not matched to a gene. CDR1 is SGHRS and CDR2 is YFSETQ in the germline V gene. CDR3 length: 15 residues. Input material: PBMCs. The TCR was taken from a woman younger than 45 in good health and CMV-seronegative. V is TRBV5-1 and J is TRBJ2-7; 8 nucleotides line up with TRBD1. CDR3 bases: TGCGCCAGCAGTCAGGACAGGGCAAGCTCCTACGAGCAGTACTTC. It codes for CASSQDRASSYEQYF.